This TCR beta chain was profiled in a study of beta chain features in type 1 diabetes. Findings of the study overall: PCR, the amplification step, might favor shorter templates, equally in patients and controls.

As every portion of the isolated RNA was reverse transcribed, the sequencing read expressed TCRB transcripts. Using immunoSEQ multiplex PCR, the repertoire was profiled, and TCRdb retains in-frame clones only, with some absent. The sample holds around 300,000 clones, around 15% seen once. About this clone: Antigen unknown.

From germline, CDR1 is MNHEY and CDR2 SMNVEV (reference sequence). Losses at the gene ends were 5 bases for V and 2 bases for J; bases not matched to a gene: 6. CDR3 length: 15 amino acids. This TCR came from a man aged 30 to 45 in good health. The sample taken for sequencing was central memory CD4+ T cells from blood. This chain links TRBV27 with TRBJ1-2; TRBD1 matches 9 bases. In DNA, the CDR3 is TGTGCCAGCAGTCCTTCTGGGACAGGGAACTATGGCTACACCTTC. It codes for CASSPSGTGNYGYTF.